This T cell receptor beta chain was captured by sequencing in a study of blood T cell repertoires in COVID-19. Germline CDR1 SGHRS, CDR2 YFSETQ. The CDR3 loop spans 14 amino acids. Trimming cost V 0 bases and J 4 bases, with 8 bases left between them. The assay was immunoSEQ multiplex PCR, and TCRdb's table has in-frame clones only and misses some. The repertoire holds more than 110,000 clones, with about 83% as singletons. The sample taken for sequencing was peripheral blood. This rearrangement joins TRBV5-1 to TRBJ1-3; D not certain. The sequence derives from a middle-aged woman with acute or convalescent COVID-19. The CDR3 DNA sequence: TGCGCCAGCAGCTTGGGAGGGATCGGAAACACCATATATTTT. This sequence encodes CASSLGGIGNTIYF.